These T cell receptor beta chains were read from a single sample in a study of cytomegalovirus exposure and HLA in healthy donors. The protocol was immunoSEQ multiplex PCR, while the TCRdb copy is restricted to in-frame clones and leaves out a portion. The sample carries more than 150,000 clones, 70% to 90% recorded once. Sequencing used PBMCs. These TCRs come from a woman in her 30s in good health and CMV-seronegative. Both conserved end residues are part of each CDR3. The D gene is left open where the match is weak. Part of the rows lack a size; the others show once, few, many or a class for expanded clones.

>NA|TRBV5-4|TRBJ1-2|NA
TGTGCCAGCAGCTTGAAAGGGGTAGTATATGGCTACACCTTC
CASSLKGVVYGYTF
>NA|TRBV27|TRBJ2-1|NA
TGTGCCAGCAGTTTACAGGGTTCCTACAATGAGCAGTTCTTC
CASSLQGSYNEQFF
>NA|TRBV25-1|TRBJ1-5|NA
TGTGCCAGCAGTGACCTCCGAGGGAGACGCAATCAGCCCCAGCATTTT
CASSDLRGRRNQPQHF
>NA|TRBV7-9|TRBJ2-3|TRBD2
TGTGCCAGCAGCTATATACTAGCGGCTAGCACAGATACGCAGTATTTT
CASSYILAASTDTQYF
>NA|TRBV5-1|TRBJ1-6|NA
TGCGCCAGCAGCTTGGATGGCCAGGGAAATAATTCACCCCTCCACTTT
CASSLDGQGNNSPLHF
>NA|TRBV15|TRBJ2-1|TRBD2
TGTGCCACCAGCAGTTCTAGCGGGAGTGTCAATGAGCAGTTCTTC
CATSSSSGSVNEQFF
>NA|TRBV6-1|TRBJ2-3|TRBD2
TGTGCCAGCAGTGAAGTCCCTAGACTAGCCCCAGATACGCAGTATTTT
CASSEVPRLAPDTQYF
>NA|TRBV5-1|TRBJ2-1|TRBD1
TGCGCCAGCAGCTATACCGTCGGACAGGGTAGACCCTACAATGAGCAGTTCTTC
CASSYTVGQGRPYNEQFF
>NA|TRBV7-7|TRBJ2-3|NA
TGTGCCAGCAGCCCTGGGCGCACAGATACGCAGTATTTT
CASSPGRTDTQYF
>NA|TRBV28|TRBJ2-7|NA
TGTGCCAGCAGTCCCCGGGGACTTCTCCGTACCTACGAGCAGTACTTC
CASSPRGLLRTYEQYF
>NA|TRBV6-5|TRBJ1-2|TRBD1
TGTGCCAGCAGTTACTCCGGACAGGGTGGTGGCGGCTACACCTTC
CASSYSGQGGGGYTF
>NA|TRBV5-1|TRBJ2-7|NA
TGCGCCAGCAGCTTGCGGGGGACGTCCTACGAGCAGTACTTC
CASSLRGTSYEQYF
>NA|TRBV7-2|TRBJ2-2|TRBD2
TGTGCCAGCAGCAGACTAGCGGGAGGGAGGACCGGGGAGCTGTTTTTT
CASSRLAGGRTGELFF
>NA|TRBV27|TRBJ1-3|NA
TGTGCCAGCAGTTTATCGAAGGCAGGGACTGGAAACACCATATATTTT
CASSLSKAGTGNTIYF
>NA|TRBV5-1|TRBJ2-5|TRBD1
TGCGCCAGCAAGCAAACAGGGGGGCTTAACACAGTCTCGGAGACCCAGTACTTC
CASKQTGGLNTVSETQYF
>NA|TRBV6-1|TRBJ2-7|NA
TGTGCCACCAGGCCGGTCCTCTACGAGCAGTACTTC
CATRPVLYEQYF
>NA|TRBV18|TRBJ1-2|NA
TGTGCCAGCTCAAGTGTTAGCGTGGCTACCTATGGCTACACCTTC
CASSSVSVATYGYTF
>few|TRBV6-1|TRBJ2-3|TRBD2
TGTGCCAGCACTGAAGCGGGAGGACTCACAGATACGCAGTATTTT
CASTEAGGLTDTQYF
>NA|TRBV5-6|TRBJ2-7|NA
TGTGCCAGCAGCTTGGCAGGATCCGTATCCGAGCAGTACTTC
CASSLAGSVSEQYF
>NA|TRBV6-5|TRBJ2-1|TRBD2
TGTGCCAGCAGGATCATAGCGGGGGGCGGTTATGAGCAGTTCTTC
CASRIIAGGGYEQFF
>few|TRBV21-1|TRBJ1-2|NA
TGTGCCAGCAGCAACTGGGCTGGCTACACCTTC
CASSNWAGYTF
>NA|TRBV28|TRBJ2-7|NA
TGTGCCAGCAGTCACCTGGTAAGGGGCGTTAGTGACGAGCAGTACTTC
CASSHLVRGVSDEQYF
>once|TRBV7-2|TRBJ2-5|TRBD1
TGTGCCAGCAGCCCGAGACAGGGGATGCGGGAGACCCAGTACTTC
CASSPRQGMRETQYF
>NA|TRBV19|TRBJ1-1|NA
TGTGCCAGTAGTCTACAGGAGAACACTGAAGCTTTCTTT
CASSLQENTEAFF
>once|TRBV6-5|TRBJ1-2|NA
TGTGCCAGCAGTTACCCGGTCAGGCCCTATGGCTACACCTTC
CASSYPVRPYGYTF
>few|TRBV4-1|TRBJ2-5|NA
TGCGCCAGCAGCCAGGGCCGAATCTCTGGAGAGACCCAGTACTTC
CASSQGRISGETQYF
>NA|TRBV2|TRBJ1-1|NA
TGTGCCAGCGAACCGGTGAACACTGAAGCTTTCTTT
CASEPVNTEAFF
>NA|TRBV11-2|TRBJ2-1|NA
TGTGCCAGCAGCCAGTATGTGGGGGGTGGACGTCACAATGAGCAGTTCTTC
CASSQYVGGGRHNEQFF
>NA|TRBV7-9|TRBJ1-1|TRBD1
TGTGCCAGCAGCTTAGCACGTTCAGGGGGCACTGAAGCTTTCTTT
CASSLARSGGTEAFF
>NA|TRBV7-2|TRBJ2-1|NA
TGTGCCAGCAGCTTAGTGGGTTCACGGGGCAATGAGCAGTTCTTC
CASSLVGSRGNEQFF
>NA|TRBV29-1|TRBJ2-3|NA
TGCAGCGTTGAAGATGTCGCAGGGCTGCTCCTAAGCACAGATACGCAGTATTTT
CSVEDVAGLLLSTDTQYF
>NA|TRBV19|TRBJ2-5|NA
TGTGCCAGTAGTCTAATCGGCAGGGAAGAGACCCAGTACTTC
CASSLIGREETQYF
>NA|TRBV27|TRBJ1-1|TRBD1
TGTGCCAGCGTATCACTATCGACATACCCGGACAGGGGGCGCTTAGCTGAAGCTTTCTTT
CASVSLSTYPDRGRLAEAFF
>NA|TRBV9|TRBJ1-4|NA
TGTGCCAGCAGCGTAGGGGAGGGGGCTAATGAAAAACTGTTTTTT
CASSVGEGANEKLFF
>NA|TRBV4-1|TRBJ2-7|NA
TGCGCCAGCAGGTGGGGCAAAGATCCAGTCGAGCAGTACTTC
CASRWGKDPVEQYF
>NA|TRBV4-1|TRBJ2-1|NA
TGCGCCAGCAGCCCCATAGCGCCGACCGATGAGCAGTTCTTC
CASSPIAPTDEQFF
>NA|TRBV19|TRBJ2-1|TRBD2
TGTGCCAGTAGTATAGAGGCGGGAGGCCTCATCAATGAGCAGTTCTTC
CASSIEAGGLINEQFF
>NA|TRBV4-1|TRBJ2-2|NA
TGCGCCAGCAGCCAAGGTCCGGGGGAGCTGTTTTTT
CASSQGPGELFF
>NA|TRBV28|TRBJ2-1|NA
TGTGCCAGCAGCACCCGGGTCCCTGGGCAGTTCTTC
CASSTRVPGQFF
>NA|TRBV5-4|TRBJ2-1|TRBD2
TGTGCCAGCAGCTTCGGGGGGGACTCCTTCTACAATGAGCAGTTCTTC
CASSFGGDSFYNEQFF
>NA|TRBV7-2|TRBJ1-2|NA
TGTGCCAGCAGCCCAACGGGCTATGGCTACACCTTC
CASSPTGYGYTF
>few|TRBV11-3|TRBJ2-5|NA
TGTGCCAGCAGCTTTTCAGGTGAAGAGACCCAGTACTTC
CASSFSGEETQYF
>NA|TRBV7-6|TRBJ2-3|TRBD2
TGTGCCAGCAGCTACGGACTAGCCGGAACAGATACGCAGTATTTT
CASSYGLAGTDTQYF
>NA|TRBV7-2|TRBJ1-2|TRBD1
TGTGCCAGCAGCTTAGCAGGGGGCGACTATGGCTACACCTTC
CASSLAGGDYGYTF